The present entry profiles one T cell receptor (beta chain) with its context. What it recognizes is unknown. The sample belongs to a study of cytomegalovirus exposure and HLA in healthy donors. Study-wide points: The study recorded over 150 TCR beta chains that were cytomegalovirus-associated.

Primers included in the PCR were 60 Vbeta and 13 Jbeta primers. Libraries were prepared by immunoSEQ multiplex PCR; TCRdb keeps only in-frame clonotypes and omits some of them. The sample lists over 200,000 clones; 82% were seen once. V shed 4 bases and J shed 1 base, with 14 bases lying between them. The CDR3 spans 16 residues. Per the germline V gene, CDR1 is MDHEN and CDR2 is SYDVKM. The TCR originated in a man between 40 and 49 years old in good health and CMV-seropositive. The sample comprised PBMCs. This chain links TRBV28 with TRBJ1-5; D is unresolved. CDR3 sequence reads: CASSSVTPGSNQPQHF. The CDR3 DNA follows: TGTGCCAGCAGTTCCGTTACCCCCGGGAGCAATCAGCCCCAGCATTTT.